A selection of T cell receptor beta chains follows, all from one sample in a study of long-term antiretroviral therapy in people with HIV. Assay: immunoSEQ multiplex PCR; the TCRdb copy retains only in-frame clones and omits some. The repertoire consists of some 30,000 clones, with 90% to 95% occurring once and the leading ten covering approximately 2.5%. Sequenced here: unsorted PBMCs, sampled 7.3 to 7.5 years after starting antiretroviral therapy. All receptors derive from a man aged 50 to 60 with HIV. CDR3s leave out the opening cysteine and the closing phenylalanine or tryptophan.

TRBV11-2	ASSLASYNTGELF
TRBV19	ASSLTGAQDTGELF
TRBV30	ACQIPGQNSPLH
TRBV11-3	ASSLQTSRVNEQF
TRBV5-6	ASSLNQKYYEQY
TRBV9	ASSVGEQGSYNSPLH
TRBV5-1	ASSWDRQNTGELF
TRBV9	ASSLGSNTEAF
TRBV11-2	ASSSLESVKLF
TRBV5-6	ASSLVSSYEQY
TRBV14	ASSQDSGLLREQY
TRBV29-1	SVEESGGETQY
TRBV2	ASSADSWGYT
TRBV10-3	AISLTGVGTGELF
TRBV5-1	ASSRDDFPAF
TRBV23-1	ARVTESYEQY
TRBV4-1	ASSQNLGNTIY
TRBV27	ASSLGWGQSSYNEQF
TRBV5-1	ASSPGTHSSTDTQY
TRBV9	ASSVGGTSGNTIY
TRBV10-1	ASSAHRDRGRYEQY
TRBV5-4	ASSLEENIQY
TRBV21-1	ASSGAGRQNTEAF
TRBV6-5	ASSYQGKNT
TRBV7-9	ASSLAGAQETQY
TRBV15	ATSRDGTGEGTGELF
TRBV7-9	ASSLATGGGTDTQY